The T cell receptor beta chain under discussion was sequenced for a study of T-cell memory formation after mild COVID-19. Study-wide background: Largely, the TCR clusters proved donor specific.

Study-wide results and caveats: Memory cells collected pre-infection included some clones that later responded, suggesting cross-reactive memory joined. The study found contracting CD4+ clones mainly in CM and EM and contracting CD8+ clones in EMRA.

In regard to this clonotype: The antigen is not known.

There are 13 residues in the CDR3. Per germline, CDR1 GTSNPN and CDR2 SVGIG (reference sequence). Trimming at V came to 5 bases and at J to 0 bases, leaving 1 base not matched to a gene. One entry per CDR3 protein results from TCRdb running MiXCR on the 5' RACE reads. Seen here are just under 550,000 distinct CDR3 sequences, roughly 20% observed once, and the top ten hold approximately 13%. The sample consisted of PBMCs or a T cell subset sorted from them (not recorded which). The sequence was obtained from an adult woman who had mild COVID-19 (a few samples of this study predate the infection). Cell type and time point are not known. This sequence joins TRBV30 and TRBJ1-1; 9 bases agree with TRBD1. CDR3 coding DNA: TGTGCCTGGGACAGGGGGTTGAACACTGAAGCTTTCTTT. This codes for CAWDRGLNTEAFF.